This T cell receptor (beta chain) was obtained from a study of intratumoral heterogeneity in liver cancer. Overall study results and limits: Tumor-infiltrating lymphocyte representation was acknowledged to be under-sampled.

Method: immunoSEQ multiplex PCR; TCRdb's copy keeps in-frame clones and lacks some. The repertoire consists of about 20,000 clones, with roughly 66% occurring once and the leading ten covering about 18%. All patients had early-stage hepatocellular carcinoma and were untreated before surgical resection. Sampled areas showed no macroscopic evidence of necrosis or hemorrhage. This clone was detected only once. Antigen specificity is unknown. Germline V gives CDR1 SGHVS, CDR2 FNYEAQ. The V segment lost 2 bases and the J segment 8 bases; nucleotides outside the gene matches: 10. The CDR3 is 16 amino acids. This receptor was identified in a woman aged 70-85 years with hepatocellular carcinoma. The material was tumor-adjacent normal tissue, obtained before any cancer treatment. The rearrangement uses TRBV7-6 and TRBJ2-1; 9 nucleotides agree with TRBD2. CDR3 nucleotides: TGTGCCAGCAGCTTACGGACTAGCGCCGCAAGCCATGAGCAGTTCTTC. Amino acids: CASSLRTSAASHEQFF. The whole variable domain, filled in from reference TRBV7-6 and TRBJ2-1, reads GAGVSQSPRYKVTKRGQDVALRCDPISGHVSLYWYRQALGQGPEFLTYFNYEAQQDKSGLPNDRFSAERPEGSISTLTIQRTEQRDSAMYRCASSLRTSAASHEQFFGPGTRLTVL.